Sequencing of this TCR beta chain was carried out in a study of glioma-infiltrating T cells after dendritic cell vaccination. Study at large: Monocyte-derived dendritic cells, cultured approximately 7 days with IL-4 and GM-CSF, were pulsed with autologous tumor lysate.

The CDR3 has 17 residues. V was cut by 3 bases and J by 1 base, with 16 bases left in between. Germline V lookup: CDR1 MNHNS, CDR2 SASEGT. All glioblastoma patients lacked an isocitrate dehydrogenase mutation. The immunoSEQ assay amplified TCRB CDR3 from up to roughly 2 ug DNA. Clones were read by immunoSEQ multiplex PCR, and TCRdb kept only the in-frame ones, dropping some. The sample holds roughly 51,000 clones, 85% seen once. The chain couples TRBV6-1 to TRBJ2-4; D may be TRBD1 (6 bases). The sequence was obtained from a human donor with glioblastoma. This material consisted of blood, taken before dendritic cell vaccination. The CDR3, as DNA: TGTGCCAGCAGTGACTACCAGGGGCGAGGGGCCAAAAACATTCAGTACTTC. It translates to CASSDYQGRGAKNIQYF.